This T cell receptor beta chain appears in the sequencing data of a study of Tregs in tolerant kidney transplant recipients. The study's findings and limits: The small number of patients limits these findings pending further validation. Activated donor B cell expansion appeared to reveal the most relevant donor-specific TCRbeta repertoire. No direct test of biological reproducibility was done here.

Profiling relied on immunoSEQ multiplex PCR, and the TCRdb table lists in-frame clones only, not all of them. The sample carries 75,000 to 95,000 clones, around 90% recorded once. On this clone itself: As yet, its antigen is unknown.

Unstimulated regulatory T cells (CD4+CD25+CD127-), CD4+CD25- non-regulatory cells, CD4 and CD8 cells were FACS-sorted from thawed PBMCs. The sample was CD8+ T cells from blood. The TCR sequence derives from a human donor in good health.

Here the CDR3 DNA reads TGCGCCAGCAGCCTTACTAGCTTTGAAGAGACCCAGTACTTC. Translating it yields CASSLTSFEETQYF. This sequence joins TRBV5-1 and TRBJ2-5; possibly TRBD2 for D (6 bases). Trimming took 4 bases from V and 3 from J, leaving 13 bases between them. CDR1 and CDR2 from the germline V gene are SGHRS and YFSETQ. CDR3 length: 14 amino acids.